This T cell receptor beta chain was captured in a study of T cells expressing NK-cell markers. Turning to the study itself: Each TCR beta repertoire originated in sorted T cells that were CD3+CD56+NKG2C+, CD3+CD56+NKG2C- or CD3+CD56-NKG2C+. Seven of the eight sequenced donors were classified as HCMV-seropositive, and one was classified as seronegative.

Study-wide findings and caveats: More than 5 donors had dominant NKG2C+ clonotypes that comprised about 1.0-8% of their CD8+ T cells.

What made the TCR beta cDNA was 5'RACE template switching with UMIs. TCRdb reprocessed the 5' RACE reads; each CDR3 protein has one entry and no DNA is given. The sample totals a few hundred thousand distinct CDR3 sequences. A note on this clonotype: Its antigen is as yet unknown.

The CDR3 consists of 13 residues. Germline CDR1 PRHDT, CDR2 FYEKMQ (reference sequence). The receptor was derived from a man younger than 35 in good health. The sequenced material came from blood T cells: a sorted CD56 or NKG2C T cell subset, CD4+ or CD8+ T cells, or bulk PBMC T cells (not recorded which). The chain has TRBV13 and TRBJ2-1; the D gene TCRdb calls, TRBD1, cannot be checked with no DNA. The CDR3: CASSPGTANEQFF.